Listed below are T cell receptor beta chains from one sample, sequenced in a study of T cell changes during pregnancy in multiple sclerosis. This table comes from immunoSEQ multiplex PCR, and its TCRdb copy is limited to in-frame clones, with some not included. The sample lists 57,000 or so clones, just over 90% occurring once. The source material was peripheral blood, sampled in the second trimester of pregnancy. All receptors derive from a female donor with multiple sclerosis, enrolled in a pregnancy study. The CDR3 runs from the conserved cysteine through the conserved F or W. D genes are given only for firm matches. A clone size is listed for some rows: how often the clone was seen (once, few, many), or a class if it is expanded.

j_call clone_size d_call v_call cdr3_nt cdr3_aa
TRBJ1-2 NA NA TRBV4-3 TGCGCCAGCAGCCTCGTCGGGGGGAGGCCTAACTATGGCTACACCTTC CASSLVGGRPNYGYTF
TRBJ1-2 NA NA TRBV4-3 TGCGCCAGCAGCCAAGATCCGAAGAGGGGCTACACCTTC CASSQDPKRGYTF
TRBJ1-5 NA NA TRBV2 TGTGCCAGCAGTCCCGGACAGAGCCTATATAGCAATCAGCCCCAGCATTTT CASSPGQSLYSNQPQHF
TRBJ2-1 once NA TRBV7-3 TGTGCCAGCAGCGTCGGCAATGAGCAGTTCTTC CASSVGNEQFF
TRBJ2-1 NA TRBD1 TRBV5-1 TGCGCCAGCAGCTTCGAGACAGGGGGCTTGAATGAGCAGTTCTTC CASSFETGGLNEQFF
TRBJ1-2 few TRBD1 TRBV6-1 TGTGCCAGCAGTGAAACATTAACAGGGGGCTTTGGCTACACCTTC CASSETLTGGFGYTF
TRBJ2-2 NA TRBD2 TRBV7-3 TGTGCCAGCAGCTTCGGGACTAGCGGGGTCGTTACCGGGGAGCTGTTTTTT CASSFGTSGVVTGELFF
TRBJ1-3 NA NA TRBV28 TGTGCCAGCAGTCCGACAAGTCGGGGAAACACCATATATTTT CASSPTSRGNTIYF
TRBJ2-1 NA NA TRBV19 TGTGCCAGTAGTATAGATCTCAATGAGCAGTTCTTC CASSIDLNEQFF
TRBJ1-1 NA NA TRBV5-1 TGCGCCAGCAGCTTGGGAGTGGGTGGAGGTACCACTGAAGCTTTCTTT CASSLGVGGGTTEAFF
TRBJ1-2 NA TRBD1 TRBV5-1 TGCGCCAGCAGCCCAGGACAGGGAGTTGGCTACACCTTC CASSPGQGVGYTF
TRBJ2-7 NA TRBD1 TRBV6-6 TGTGCCAGCCAGGACAGGGTCTCCTACGAGCAGTACTTC CASQDRVSYEQYF
TRBJ2-1 NA TRBD2 TRBV5-4 TGTGCCAGCAGCTGGGGACTAGCGGAATACAATGAGCAGTTCTTC CASSWGLAEYNEQFF
TRBJ2-7 NA NA TRBV28 TGTGCCAGCAGTTTTGGGGGGGGCTTGTACGAGCAGTACTTC CASSFGGGLYEQYF
TRBJ2-1 NA NA TRBV30 TGTGCCTGGAGTCGGCAGGTTTCCTACAATGAGCAGTTCTTC CAWSRQVSYNEQFF
TRBJ1-1 few NA TRBV18 TGTGCCAGCTCATTTGGAGCAGCGGGCACTGAAGCTTTCTTT CASSFGAAGTEAFF
TRBJ2-1 NA TRBD2 TRBV27 TGTGCCAGCAGTTTATATGCGAGCGGGGGGTTCCGGCAGTTCTTC CASSLYASGGFRQFF
TRBJ2-7 once NA TRBV7-8 TGTGCCAGCAGCTCCCACCCGGACAGCTCCTACGAGCAGTACTTC CASSSHPDSSYEQYF
TRBJ1-1 NA NA TRBV4-1 TGCGCCAGCAGCCAAACTGCCCAGGGTATAACTGAAGCTTTCTTT CASSQTAQGITEAFF
TRBJ2-2 NA NA TRBV5-1 TGCGCCAGCAGCTTACGCGGCGGCGCGGGCACCGGGGAGCTGTTTTTT CASSLRGGAGTGELFF
TRBJ1-2 NA NA TRBV18 TGTGCCAGCTCACCTCCGGCGGGTACTTCTAACTATGGCTACACCTTC CASSPPAGTSNYGYTF
TRBJ2-5 NA NA TRBV5-4 TGTGCCAGCAGCGGGGGCAGTCGGACCCAGTACTTC CASSGGSRTQYF
TRBJ1-2 NA NA TRBV7-9 TGTGCCAGCAGTTTGATCCCGGGAGGCTACACCTTC CASSLIPGGYTF
TRBJ1-1 NA TRBD1 TRBV6-1 TGTGCCAGCCCCGACAGGGGGCTTGGTACTGAAGCTTTCTTT CASPDRGLGTEAFF
TRBJ2-1 NA NA TRBV9 TGTGCCAGCAGCGTACACCCGAGCTCCTACAATGAGCAGTTCTTC CASSVHPSSYNEQFF
TRBJ1-2 NA NA TRBV7-9 TGTGCCAGCAGCTTAAGCCGCCAAGACTATGGCTACACCTTC CASSLSRQDYGYTF
TRBJ2-1 NA TRBD1 TRBV18 TGTGCCAGCTCACCAAGACAGGGACCCTACAATGAGCAGTTCTTC CASSPRQGPYNEQFF
TRBJ1-1 NA NA TRBV2 TGTGCCTTCATCTCGGGGGTTGCCCTGAACACTGAAGCTTTCTTT CAFISGVALNTEAFF
TRBJ1-1 NA TRBD1 TRBV2 TGTGCCAGTCGACGTCAGGGGGGTACGTATATGGACACTGAAGCTTTCTTT CASRRQGGTYMDTEAFF
TRBJ2-5 NA TRBD2 TRBV30 TGTGCCTGGAGGCCGGGACTAGCGTACGCCACCCAGTACTTC CAWRPGLAYATQYF
TRBJ2-1 NA TRBD2 TRBV9 TGTGCCAGCAGCGTTGCGGGGGGGCGCTACAATGAGCAGTTCTTC CASSVAGGRYNEQFF
TRBJ2-2 few NA TRBV5-1 TGCGCCAGCAATTCACAGGGAGACGGGGAGCTGTTTTTT CASNSQGDGELFF
TRBJ1-6 NA TRBD1 TRBV30 TGTGCCTGGACCTCCTTACCGGGACAGGGTGGGACCTATAATTCACCCCTCCACTTT CAWTSLPGQGGTYNSPLHF
TRBJ1-2 NA NA TRBV11-2 TGTGCCAGCAGCTTTTCCCCGAACTATGGCTACACCTTC CASSFSPNYGYTF
TRBJ2-7 NA TRBD1 TRBV13 TGTGCCAGCAGCTTAGGCCCCTCGACAGGGGGCATTTACGAGCAGTACTTC CASSLGPSTGGIYEQYF